The 20 T cell receptor beta chains below were found in one sample sequenced in a study of neurological immune-mediated disorders (dated by TCRdb to the late 2010s). The library was obtained by 5' RACE. Sequencing instrument: Illumina HiSeq 2500. TCRdb handled the public reads itself, with Q25 trimming in fastp and clone calling in MiXCR, and kept productive beta chains. Under each unique CDR3 protein, matching rows form one entry showing the most common genes and DNA. In this sample the table shows tens of thousands of distinct CDR3 sequences, 6% to 7.5% of which occur a single time. Of the sample, just over 5.5% falls within the top ten clones. What was sequenced was CD4+ T cells from blood. The receptors come from a man over 45 in good health.

V is TRBV20-1 and J is TRBJ1-5; D not resolved. There are 15 residues in the CDR3. Trimming removed 2 bases from V and 1 base from J, with 12 bases in between. Germline CDR1 is DFQATT and CDR2 is SNEGSKA (reference sequence). CDR3 sequence reads: CSARRTTASNQPQHF. The DNA of the CDR3 is TGCAGTGCTAGAAGAACTACGGCCAGCAATCAGCCCCAGCATTTT.

This clonotype was detected ten times or more. This chain links TRBV7-8 with TRBJ2-7; D is uncertain. Per the germline V gene, CDR1 is SGHVS and CDR2 is FQNEAQ. Trimming stripped 5 bases from V and 3 bases from J, with 14 bases between. The CDR3 loop spans 14 amino acids. CDR3 DNA sequence: TGTGCCAGCAGCCGCCTTGGAATAAACTACGAGCAGTACTTC. Its translation is CASSRLGINYEQYF.

This clonotype was seen ten or more times. The chain combines TRBV7-6 with TRBJ1-2; TRBD1 is a possible D gene (5 bases). There are 13 residues in the CDR3. Germline-derived CDR1 and CDR2 are SGHVS and FNYEAQ. Trimming shortened V by 5 bases and J by 8 bases, and 15 bases separated the two germline ends. The CDR3 nucleotides are TGTGCCAGCAGCCGCACAGGTGTCACGGGCTACACCTTC. Residues: CASSRTGVTGYTF.

This clonotype was counted ten times or more. This sequence joins TRBV3-1 and TRBJ2-5, with D tentatively TRBD1 or TRBD2 (6 bases each). CDR1 and CDR2 (germline): LGHDT, YNNKEL (reference sequence). The CDR3 is 16 amino acids. Trimming left V 3 bases short and J 1 base short, with 15 bases between. In nucleotides, the CDR3 is TGTGCCAGCAGCCAGGGGGGCGGGACCTCCCAAGAGACCCAGTACTTC. As protein: CASSQGGGTSQETQYF.

This clonotype was seen many times. The chain couples TRBV3-1 to TRBJ1-4, with a tentative D call TRBD1 (5 bases). The germline V gene has CDR1 LGHDT and CDR2 YNNKEL (reference sequence). Trimming removed 8 bases from V and 6 bases from J, with 7 bases in between. The CDR3 has 11 amino acids. The CDR3 sequence: CASGGDEKLFF. CDR3 coding DNA: TGTGCCAGCGGGGGGGATGAAAAACTGTTTTTT.

The chain couples TRBV5-4 to TRBJ2-2; no clear D. CDR3 length: 16 residues. V shed 0 bases and J shed 0 bases, with 9 bases lying between them. Per the germline V gene, CDR1 is SGHNT and CDR2 is YYREEE (reference sequence). The CDR3 nucleotides read TGTGCCAGCAGCTTGGCGGCGACGGCGAACACCGGGGAGCTGTTTTTT. Translating it yields CASSLAATANTGELFF.

The chain employs TRBV5-1 and TRBJ2-7; weak D call: TRBD1 (5 bases). Trimming cost V 0 bases and J 3 bases, with 10 bases left between them. The CDR3 extends over 14 amino acids. Germline V gene lookup returns CDR1 SGHRS and CDR2 YFSETQ. The CDR3, as DNA: TGCGCCAGCAGCTTGGCAGACAGAGTCTACGAGCAGTACTTC. Translated, it gives CASSLADRVYEQYF.

This clonotype has ten or more counts. The V call is TRBV12-3 or TRBV12-4, the J call TRBJ2-7; D may be TRBD2 (5 bases). V lost 1 base, J lost 2 bases, and 9 bases lay in between. The CDR3 has 14 residues. The CDR3 sequence is CASSLGLQTYEQYF. CDR3 nucleotide sequence: TGTGCCAGCAGTTTAGGACTACAAACCTACGAGCAGTACTTC.

The count of this clonotype is one. One end of the junction is discordant with germline, which a read error may explain. This rearrangement joins TRBV6-6 to TRBJ2-5; the match to TRBD1 covers 10 bases. Germline V lookup: CDR1 MNHNY, CDR2 SVGAGI (reference sequence). The CDR3 loop spans 17 amino acids. The CDR3 sequence is CANSTLLGGQGEDTQYF. Here the CDR3 DNA reads TGTGCCAACAGTACCCTCCTCGGAGGACAGGGGGAAGATACCCAGTACTTC.

This clonotype has at least ten counts. The J gene is TRBJ1-3, the V gene TRBV6-5; 9 bases map to TRBD1. V shed 5 bases, J shed 4 bases, and the junction held 6 bases outside the gene matches. The V gene's germline CDR1 is MNHEY and CDR2 SVGAGI. This CDR3 has 15 residues. In DNA, the CDR3 is TGTGCCAGCAGTCGGGGGACAGGGCGAGGAAACACCATATATTTT. Its protein product is CASSRGTGRGNTIYF.

This clonotype was seen repeatedly, ten times or more. The V and J genes are TRBV20-1 and TRBJ2-1; D is uncertain. The CDR3 extends over 13 amino acids. Germline CDR1 DFQATT, CDR2 SNEGSKA (reference sequence). Between the trimmed V and J ends, which lost 1 base and 4 bases, there was a span of 8 bases. The CDR3 region is CSARVPRYNEQFF. Written as DNA, the CDR3 is TGCAGTGCTAGAGTGCCGCGGTACAATGAGCAGTTCTTC.

This clonotype showed up many times. This chain joins TRBV7-2 and TRBJ2-3; 10 nucleotides match TRBD2. The V gene end was trimmed by 11 bases and the J gene end by 3 bases; junction bases not matched to a gene: 8. CDR1 and CDR2 from the germline V gene are SGHTA and FQGNSA. The CDR3 loop spans 14 amino acids. For the CDR3, the DNA is TGTGCCTCCTCTAGCGGGAGAACGACAGATACGCAGTATTTT. It codes for CASSSGRTTDTQYF.

This clonotype has at least ten counts. The chain joins TRBV4-2 to TRBJ2-5, with 11 bases fitting TRBD2. CDR3 length: 17 residues. J was trimmed by 1 base and V by 0 bases; bases with no gene match: 4. Germline loops: CDR1 LGHNA, CDR2 YNFKEQ. CDR3 DNA sequence: TGTGCCAGCAGCCAAGACCGCGGACTAGCGGGCCAAGAGACCCAGTACTTC. It translates to CASSQDRGLAGQETQYF.

This clonotype was counted many times. This rearrangement joins TRBV5-1 to TRBJ2-3; TRBD1 is a possible D gene (6 bases). The germline CDR1 and CDR2 sequences are SGHRS and YFSETQ. With 3 bases removed from V and 2 bases from J, the gap between germline ends came to 10 bases. CDR3 length: 14 amino acids. The CDR3, as DNA: TGCGCCAGCAGCTCCGGACAGAACACAGATACGCAGTATTTT. This sequence encodes CASSSGQNTDTQYF.

This clonotype was seen ten or more times. This chain connects TRBV20-1 to TRBJ1-2, with unresolved D. Germline V gives CDR1 DFQATT, CDR2 SNEGSKA (reference sequence). The CDR3 covers 15 residues. Trimming left V 0 bases short and J 0 bases short, with 11 bases between. CDR3 nucleotides: TGCAGTGCTAGAGATCGTCAGATAGCTAACTATGGCTACACCTTC. Protein sequence: CSARDRQIANYGYTF.

The chain couples TRBV7-3 to TRBJ2-1; 8 positions match TRBD2. The CDR3 runs to 17 residues. The V and J ends lost 3 bases and 8 bases, in that order; junction bases with no gene match: 15. Germline V gives CDR1 SGHTA, CDR2 FQGTGA. The CDR3 DNA reads as TGTGCCAGCAGCTTCCAACCGGGGACTAGTTTCACCGATGAGCAGTTCTTC. It yields the protein CASSFQPGTSFTDEQFF.

This clonotype appeared many times. This chain connects TRBV12-5 to TRBJ2-3, with 7 bases aligning to TRBD2. From germline, CDR1 is LGHNT and CDR2 FRNRAP. This CDR3 region has 15 residues. V lost 6 bases, J lost 2 bases, and 8 bases stayed unmatched. The CDR3 sequence is CASGAGVGPTDTQYF. The DNA for the CDR3 is TGTGCTAGTGGGGCGGGAGTGGGGCCCACAGATACGCAGTATTTT.

This clonotype was found many times. The CDR3 loop reads CASSEEGRRNIQYF. Here the CDR3 DNA reads TGCGCCAGCAGTGAGGAGGGTCGGCGGAACATTCAGTACTTC. The chain carries TRBV5-1 and TRBJ2-4, with D possibly being TRBD2 (6 bases). Germline CDR1 and CDR2: SGHRS and YFSETQ. The CDR3 extends over 14 amino acids. V lost 5 bases and J lost 7, with 16 bases in between.

This clonotype was detected only a few times. Likely a read error: the CDR3 ends without its conserved phenylalanine or tryptophan. This chain links TRBV28 with TRBJ2-1; D is possibly TRBD2 (6 bases). There are 16 residues in the CDR3. Per the germline V gene, CDR1 is MDHEN and CDR2 is SYDVKM. Deletions cut 6 bases from V and 7 bases from J, with 22 bases between. CDR3: CASRASREHRGNEQFP. The CDR3 DNA sequence: TGTGCCAGCAGAGCCTCGCGGGAACACCGGGGTAATGAGCAGTTCCCC.

This clonotype was counted at least ten times. Mismatch with germline at one junction end may stem from a read error. The DNA of the CDR3 is TGTGCCAGCAGCTCAGCGGTTCGACAGGTTCTATTC. This codes for CASSSAVRQVLF. V is TRBV7-9 and J is TRBJ1-2, with D tentatively TRBD1 (6 bases). The CDR3 is 12 residues long. CDR1 is SEHNR and CDR2 is FQNEAQ in the germline V gene (reference sequence).